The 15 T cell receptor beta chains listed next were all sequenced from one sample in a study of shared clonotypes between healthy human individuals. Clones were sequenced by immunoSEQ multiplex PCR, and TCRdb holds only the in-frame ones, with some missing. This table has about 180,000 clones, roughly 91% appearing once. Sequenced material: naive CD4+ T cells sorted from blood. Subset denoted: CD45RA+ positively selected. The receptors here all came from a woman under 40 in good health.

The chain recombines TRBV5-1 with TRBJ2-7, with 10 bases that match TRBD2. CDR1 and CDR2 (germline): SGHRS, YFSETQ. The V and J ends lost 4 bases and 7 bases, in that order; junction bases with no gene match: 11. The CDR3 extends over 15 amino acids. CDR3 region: CASSEAAGGVGEQYF. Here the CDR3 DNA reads TGCGCCAGCAGCGAGGCAGCGGGAGGGGTGGGAGAGCAGTACTTC.

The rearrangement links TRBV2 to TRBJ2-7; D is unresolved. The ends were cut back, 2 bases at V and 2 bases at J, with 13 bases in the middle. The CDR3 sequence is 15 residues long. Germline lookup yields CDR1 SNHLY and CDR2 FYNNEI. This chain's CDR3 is CASSEFGLSTYEQYF. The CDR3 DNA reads TGTGCCAGCAGTGAATTTGGGCTATCTACCTACGAGCAGTACTTC.

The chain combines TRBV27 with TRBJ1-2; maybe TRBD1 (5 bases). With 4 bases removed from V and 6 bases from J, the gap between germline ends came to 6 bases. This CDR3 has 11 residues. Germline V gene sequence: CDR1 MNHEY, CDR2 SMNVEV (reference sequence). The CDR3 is CASSSGNGYTF. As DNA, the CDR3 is TGTGCCAGCAGTTCAGGGAATGGCTACACCTTC.

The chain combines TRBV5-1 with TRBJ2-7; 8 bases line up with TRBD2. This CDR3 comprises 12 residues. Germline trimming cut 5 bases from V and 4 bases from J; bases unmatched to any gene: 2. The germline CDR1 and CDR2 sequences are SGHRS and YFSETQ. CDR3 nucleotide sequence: TGCGCCAGCAGGGCTAGCGGGTACGAGCAGTACTTC. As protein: CASRASGYEQYF.

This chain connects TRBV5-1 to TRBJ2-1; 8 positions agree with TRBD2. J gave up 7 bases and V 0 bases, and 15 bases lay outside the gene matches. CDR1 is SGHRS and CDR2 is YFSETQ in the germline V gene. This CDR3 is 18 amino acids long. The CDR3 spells CASSLGPRGGRRTNEQFF. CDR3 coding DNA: TGCGCCAGCAGCTTGGGCCCCCGCGGGGGGAGGCGGACAAATGAGCAGTTCTTC.

The CDR3 coding sequence is TGTGCCAGCAGCTCCCCCGGTGGAGGAGAGACCCAGTACTTC. Translating it yields CASSSPGGGETQYF. The chain links TRBV7-9 to TRBJ2-5; D is possibly TRBD2 (5 bases). Germline CDR1 is SEHNR and CDR2 is FQNEAQ (reference sequence). The CDR3 extends over 14 amino acids. V dropped 4 bases and J dropped 4 bases, with 13 bases sitting between them.

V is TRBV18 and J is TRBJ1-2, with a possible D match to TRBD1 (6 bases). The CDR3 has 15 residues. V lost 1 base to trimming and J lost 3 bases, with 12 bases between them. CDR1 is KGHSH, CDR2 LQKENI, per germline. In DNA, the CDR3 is TGTGCCAGCTCACCACGGGCGACAGGACACTATGGCTACACCTTC. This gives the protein CASSPRATGHYGYTF.

The CDR3: CASSLYPGLAGGAAYEQYF. For the CDR3, the DNA is TGTGCCAGCAGTTTATACCCGGGACTAGCGGGAGGGGCTGCCTACGAGCAGTACTTC. This chain links TRBV27 with TRBJ2-7, with TRBD2 identical over 16 bases. With 1 base clipped from V and 2 bases from J, the junction kept 8 bases outside the gene matches. Looked up from germline, CDR1 is MNHEY and CDR2 is SMNVEV (reference sequence). This CDR3 contains 19 residues.

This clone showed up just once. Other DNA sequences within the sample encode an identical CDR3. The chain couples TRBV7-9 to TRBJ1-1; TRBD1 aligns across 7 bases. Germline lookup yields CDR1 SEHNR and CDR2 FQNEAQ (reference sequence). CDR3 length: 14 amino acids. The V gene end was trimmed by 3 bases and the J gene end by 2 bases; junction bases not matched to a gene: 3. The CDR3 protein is CASSFGTVNTEAFF. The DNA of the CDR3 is TGTGCCAGCAGCTTTGGGACAGTCAACACTGAAGCTTTCTTT.

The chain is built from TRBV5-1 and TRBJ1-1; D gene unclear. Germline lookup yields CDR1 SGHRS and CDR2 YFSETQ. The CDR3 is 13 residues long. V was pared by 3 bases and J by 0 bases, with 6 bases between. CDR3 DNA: TGCGCCAGCAGCTGGAGGCTGAACACTGAAGCTTTCTTT. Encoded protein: CASSWRLNTEAFF.

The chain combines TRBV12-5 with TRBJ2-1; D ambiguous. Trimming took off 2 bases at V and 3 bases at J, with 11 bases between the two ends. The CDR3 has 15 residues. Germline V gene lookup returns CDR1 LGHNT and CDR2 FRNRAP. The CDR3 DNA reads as TGTGCTAGTGGTTTGATTCTAGGGCTCTACAATGAGCAGTTCTTC. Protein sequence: CASGLILGLYNEQFF.

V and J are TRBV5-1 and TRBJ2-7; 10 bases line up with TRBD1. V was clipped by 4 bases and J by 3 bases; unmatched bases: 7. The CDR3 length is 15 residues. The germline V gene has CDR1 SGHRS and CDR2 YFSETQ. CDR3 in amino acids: CASSPRGTGVYEQYF. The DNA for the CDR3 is TGCGCCAGCAGCCCCCGCGGGACAGGGGTCTACGAGCAGTACTTC. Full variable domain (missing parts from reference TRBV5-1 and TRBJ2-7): KAGVTQTPRYLIKTRGQQVTLSCSPISGHRSVSWYQQTPGQGLQFLFEYFSETQRNKGNFPGRFSGRQFSNSRSEMNVSTLELGDSALYLCASSPRGTGVYEQYFGPGTRLTVT.

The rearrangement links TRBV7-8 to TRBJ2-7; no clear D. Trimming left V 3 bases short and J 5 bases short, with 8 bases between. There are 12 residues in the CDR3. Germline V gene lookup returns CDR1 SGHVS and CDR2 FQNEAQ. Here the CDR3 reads CASSLQRHEQYF. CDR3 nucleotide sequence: TGTGCCAGCAGCTTGCAACGTCACGAGCAGTACTTC.

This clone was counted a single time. CDR3 region: CASSLSSGTGSYEQYF. In DNA, the CDR3 is TGTGCCAGCAGCTTGTCTTCCGGGACAGGAAGCTACGAGCAGTACTTC. V usage is TRBV11-2 and J usage is TRBJ2-7; TRBD1 agrees at 8 bases. Germline-derived CDR1 and CDR2 are SGHAT and FQNNGV. This CDR3 contains 16 residues. V trimming: 3 bases; J trimming: 3 bases; junction bases outside the gene matches: 10.

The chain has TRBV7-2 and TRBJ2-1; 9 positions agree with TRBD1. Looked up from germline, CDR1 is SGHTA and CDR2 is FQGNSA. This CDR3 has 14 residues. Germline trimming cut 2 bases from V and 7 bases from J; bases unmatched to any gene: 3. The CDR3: CASSLLGQGNEQFF. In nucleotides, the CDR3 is TGTGCCAGCAGCTTACTGGGACAGGGAAATGAGCAGTTCTTC. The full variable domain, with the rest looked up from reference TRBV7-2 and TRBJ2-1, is GAGVSQSPSNKVTEKGKDVELRCDPISGHTALYWYRQSLGQGLEFLIYFQGNSAPDKSGLPSDRFSAERTGGSVSTLTIQRTQQEDSAVYLCASSLLGQGNEQFFGPGTRLTVL.